Below, 20 T cell receptor beta chains from the same sample are listed, as sequenced in a study of T cells in Graves' hyperthyroidism and ophthalmopathy. The investigators amplified TCR beta CDR3 regions from RNA transcripts. First-round RT-PCR of the TCR CDR3 relied on the HTBI primer set. TCRdb itself ran the multiplex PCR reads through MiXCR, one entry per CDR3 protein. Of a few hundred thousand distinct CDR3 sequences in the sample, about 15% were seen once. The source material was blood. The receptors come from a woman aged 40 to 55 with Graves' hyperthyroidism that later progressed to Graves' ophthalmopathy.

This clonotype was counted many times. The chain employs TRBV12-3 or TRBV12-4 and TRBJ1-1; the D is unclear. The germline V and J ends were trimmed by 2 bases and 1 base, with 5 bases remaining between them. This CDR3 spans 13 amino acids. The CDR3 nucleotides read TGTGCCAGCAGTTTATCAGGGAACACTGAAGCTTTCTTT. This encodes CASSLSGNTEAFF.

This clonotype was found many times. The chain combines TRBV7-2 with TRBJ2-1; D possibly corresponds to TRBD2 (7 bases). V was cut by 1 base and J by 8 bases, with 15 bases left in between. CDR1 and CDR2 from the germline V gene are SGHTA and FQGNSA. This CDR3 has 15 residues. The CDR3 DNA reads as TGTGCCAGCAGCTTAGTCGGGACCGGGGGGCATGAGCAGTTCTTC. It translates to CASSLVGTGGHEQFF.

In DNA, the CDR3 is TGTGCCAGCTCAACACTAGCGGGGAGTTGGCCCAATGAGCAGTTCTTC. It specifies CASSTLAGSWPNEQFF. The V and J genes are TRBV18 and TRBJ2-1; TRBD2 matches 10 bases. CDR3 size: 16 residues. In germline, CDR1 is KGHSH, CDR2 LQKENI. V gave up 5 bases and J gave up 6 bases; unmatched junction bases: 10.

This clonotype showed up just a few times. This chain links TRBV9 with TRBJ2-3; D not resolved. This CDR3 spans 15 amino acids. The germline V gene encodes CDR1 SGDLS and CDR2 YYNGEE. V lost 4 bases to trimming and J lost 0 bases, with 12 bases between them. The CDR3 DNA follows: TGTGCCAGCAGCTTGTATAGCACTAGCACAGATACGCAGTATTTT. Its protein is CASSLYSTSTDTQYF.

About this clonotype itself: A much larger clone differs by one base, so this may be a read error. J is TRBJ2-7 and V is TRBV6-1, with 9 nucleotides matching TRBD2. The CDR3 has 14 residues. Germline V gives CDR1 MNHNS, CDR2 SASEGT. CDR3 protein: CASNKAGGPYGQYF. For the CDR3, the DNA is TGTGCCAGCAATAAAGCGGGAGGACCCTACGGGCAGTACTTC.

This clonotype showed up many times. The rearrangement links TRBV19 to TRBJ2-1, with D possibly TRBD2 on 6 matching bases. This CDR3 is 15 amino acids long. V lost 6 bases and J lost 4, with 16 bases in between. Germline V gene data show CDR1 as LNHDA and CDR2 as SQIVND (reference sequence). In DNA form, the CDR3 reads TGTGCCAGTAGCCTCGAGGGACTGGCATACAATGAGCAGTTCTTC. It encodes CASSLEGLAYNEQFF. Supplemented by reference TRBV19 and TRBJ2-1, the full variable domain reads DGGITQSPKYLFRKEGQNVTLSCEQNLNHDAMYWYRQDPGQGLRLIYYSQIVNDFQKGDIAEGYSVSREKKESFPLTVTSAQKNPTAFYLCASSLEGLAYNEQFFGPGTRLTVL.

This rearrangement joins TRBV2 to TRBJ2-7, with a tentative D call TRBD2 (5 bases). Germline V gene data show CDR1 as SNHLY and CDR2 as FYNNEI. V was shortened by 6 bases and J by 4 bases, with 7 bases between the two germline ends. The CDR3 spans 11 residues. The CDR3, as DNA: TGTGCCAGCAGGGAGGTGTACGAGCAGTACTTC. The encoded protein is CASREVYEQYF. Based on the CDR3 plus reference TRBV2 and TRBJ2-7, the full variable domain is EPEVTQTPSHQVTQMGQEVILRCVPISNHLYFYWYRQILGQKVEFLVSFYNNEISEKSEIFDDQFSVERPDGSNFTLKIRSTKLEDSAMYFCASREVYEQYFGPGTRLTVT.

The sample holds many counts of this clonotype. The CDR3 reads CASSRGQGKLFF. CDR3 bases: TGTGCCAGCAGTCGAGGACAGGGTAAACTGTTTTTT. The chain couples TRBV6-1 to TRBJ1-4, with 8 bases identical to TRBD1. Germline V lookup: CDR1 MNHNS, CDR2 SASEGT. J lost 11 bases, V lost 5 bases, and 4 bases had no gene match. The CDR3 is made up of 12 amino acids.

The sample holds many counts of this clonotype. The chain couples TRBV20-1 to TRBJ1-3, with TRBD1 as a possible D gene (5 bases). There are 14 residues in the CDR3. In germline, CDR1 is DFQATT, CDR2 SNEGSKA (reference sequence). Trimming took off 2 bases at V and 2 bases at J, with 10 bases between the two ends. CDR3 DNA: TGCAGTGCTAGATGGGGGGGACCTGGAAACACCATATATTTT. Translated: CSARWGGPGNTIYF.

This chain joins TRBV6-1 and TRBJ1-1, with 8 bases fitting TRBD1. This CDR3 is built from 14 residues. The germline CDR1 and CDR2 sequences are MNHNS and SASEGT. After removal of 6 bases from V and 2 bases from J, the junction contained 5 bases not matched to a gene. The CDR3: CASREQGVNTEAFF. CDR3 sequence (DNA): TGTGCCAGCAGGGAACAGGGGGTAAACACTGAAGCTTTCTTT.

This chain links TRBV7-9 with TRBJ1-6; 7 bases map to TRBD1. Germline V gene sequence: CDR1 SEHNR, CDR2 FQNEAQ (reference sequence). This CDR3 has 17 residues. V shed 2 bases, J shed 10 bases, and the junction held 14 bases outside the gene matches. The chain's CDR3 is CASSLRPRGRGGSPLHF. The CDR3 DNA reads as TGTGCCAGCAGCTTAAGGCCAAGGGGGAGAGGGGGCTCACCCCTCCACTTT.

In its sample, this clonotype was seen many times. The V and J genes are TRBV7-6 and TRBJ2-1, with D possibly being TRBD2 (6 bases). This CDR3 has 16 amino acids. With 1 base removed from V and 9 bases from J, the gap between germline ends came to 19 bases. CDR1 and CDR2 (germline): SGHVS, FNYEAQ. The CDR3 loop is CASSLELGGVVGEQFF. CDR3 nucleotides: TGTGCCAGCAGCTTAGAGTTGGGGGGAGTGGTCGGTGAGCAGTTCTTC.

This clonotype was detected a few times. The CDR3 coding sequence is TGTGCCAGCAGTTACGAAGGACCGGAGGCTGGCTACACCTTC. Its protein product is CASSYEGPEAGYTF. V is TRBV6-5 and J is TRBJ1-2; D call uncertain. V shed 2 bases and J shed 7 bases, with 14 bases lying between them. CDR3 size: 14 residues. The V gene's germline CDR1 is MNHEY and CDR2 SVGAGI.

This clonotype was counted ten times or more. The V call is TRBV5-1, the J call TRBJ2-7, with a weak D call TRBD2 (5 bases). V shed 0 bases and J shed 3 bases, with 10 bases lying between them. The CDR3 contains 14 residues. The germline V gene has CDR1 SGHRS and CDR2 YFSETQ. The CDR3 loop reads CASSLESADYEQYF. The DNA for the CDR3 is TGCGCCAGCAGCTTGGAATCAGCGGACTACGAGCAGTACTTC.

This clonotype appeared many times. The V call is TRBV11-2, the J call TRBJ2-7; D call uncertain. V lost 1 base and J lost 2, with 6 bases in between. Per germline, CDR1 SGHAT and CDR2 FQNNGV. CDR3 length equals 13 residues. The CDR3 loop is CASSLVSTYEQYF. The CDR3 DNA reads TGTGCCAGCAGCTTAGTTTCTACCTACGAGCAGTACTTC.

As for this clonotype: A read error may be the cause here, since a much bigger clone is one base away. The chain's CDR3 is CASSHLSLRDSAYEHYF. The CDR3 DNA reads TGTGCCAGCAGCCATCTAAGCCTACGGGACTCGGCCTACGAGCACTACTTC. V and J are TRBV14 and TRBJ2-7, with TRBD2 as a possible D gene (6 bases). The germline CDR1 and CDR2 sequences are SGHDN and FVKESK. This CDR3 has 17 amino acids.

This clonotype appeared many times. The chain has TRBV24-1 and TRBJ2-1; D unresolved. The CDR3 sequence is 12 residues long. V lost 1 base to trimming and J lost 11 bases, with 8 bases between them. Germline assignment: CDR1 KGHDR and CDR2 SFDVKD. CDR3 sequence: CATSDFEAQQFF. For the CDR3, the DNA is TGTGCCACCAGTGATTTTGAGGCCCAGCAGTTCTTC.

In its sample, this clonotype was seen many times. This chain joins TRBV30 and TRBJ1-3; no definite D call. Trimming stripped 5 bases from V and 3 bases from J, with 5 bases between. CDR1 and CDR2 from the germline V gene are GTSNPN and SVGIG (reference sequence). This CDR3 comprises 11 residues. The CDR3 region is CAWGFGNTIYF. DNA of the CDR3: TGTGCCTGGGGATTTGGAAACACCATATATTTT.

This chain connects TRBV4-1 to TRBJ2-1; D call uncertain. Deletions cut 5 bases from V and 0 bases from J, with 14 bases between. The CDR3 is 16 amino acids. The V gene's germline CDR1 is MGHRA and CDR2 YSYEKL. For the CDR3, the DNA is TGCGCCAGCAGCAAGGAGCTTAGAGGCTCCTACAATGAGCAGTTCTTC. Translating it yields CASSKELRGSYNEQFF.

This clonotype was detected ten times or more. This chain uses TRBV28 with TRBJ1-2; 8 nucleotides match TRBD1. Germline CDR1 reads MDHEN; CDR2 reads SYDVKM. This CDR3 spans 13 amino acids. V was pared by 3 bases and J by 8 bases, with 5 bases of the junction left unmatched. CDR3 sequence (DNA): TGTGCCAGCAGTTTGACAGGGGATTACGGCTACACCTTC. As protein: CASSLTGDYGYTF.